One sample yielded the 16 T cell receptor beta chains listed below, sequenced in a study of T cell responses to AZD1222 COVID-19 vaccine. Sequencing was performed with immunoSEQ multiplex PCR; in TCRdb, only in-frame clones are kept and a portion is missing. The data contain approximately 76,000 clones, around nine tenths of them singletons. The sequenced sample was peripheral blood, obtained on day 0 of MenACWY control vaccination. Receptors originate from an adult in good health.

The CDR3 here is CASSQSGQRYEQYF. CDR3 bases: TGCGCCAGCAGTCAATCGGGACAGCGCTACGAGCAGTACTTC. The genes are TRBV23-1 and TRBJ2-7, with 7 bases identical to TRBD1. TRBV23-1 is reported as an ORF; its role is uncertain. The length of the CDR3 is 14 residues. The V gene end was trimmed by 0 bases and the J gene end by 3 bases; junction bases not matched to a gene: 2.

This sequence joins TRBV3-1 (or the pseudogene TRBV3-2) and TRBJ2-1, with D maybe TRBD2 (6 bases). This CDR3 spans 15 amino acids. Per germline, CDR1 LGHDT and CDR2 YNNKEL (reference sequence). V was cut by 4 bases and J by 0 bases, with 10 bases left in between. The CDR3 coding sequence is TGTGCCAGCAGCCTAACCGGGAGCTCCTACAATGAGCAGTTCTTC. Translated: CASSLTGSSYNEQFF.

The chain uses TRBV5-4 and TRBJ2-7, with TRBD1 as a possible D gene (7 bases). CDR3 size: 16 residues. The ends were cut back, 3 bases at V and 7 bases at J, with 23 bases in the middle. Looked up from germline, CDR1 is SGHNT and CDR2 is YYREEE (reference sequence). This chain's CDR3 is CASSSLAGQTFGEQYF. In DNA, the CDR3 is TGTGCCAGCAGCTCGTTGGCGGGACAGACTTTTGGGGAGCAGTACTTC.

The J gene is TRBJ2-2, the V gene TRBV19, with D unclear. V was trimmed by 4 bases and J by 7 bases, leaving 10 bases between them. This CDR3 region has 13 residues. CDR1 and CDR2 from the germline V gene are LNHDA and SQIVND (reference sequence). The CDR3 here is CASSTPPSGELFF. The DNA for the CDR3 is TGTGCCAGTAGTACCCCCCCGAGCGGGGAGCTGTTTTTT. The variable domain in full, with the rest retrieved from reference TRBV19 and TRBJ2-2, is DGGITQSPKYLFRKEGQNVTLSCEQNLNHDAMYWYRQDPGQGLRLIYYSQIVNDFQKGDIAEGYSVSREKKESFPLTVTSAQKNPTAFYLCASSTPPSGELFFGEGSRLTVL.

CDR3 residues: CASSLAARGSEQYF. In DNA form, the CDR3 reads TGTGCCAGCAGCTTAGCGGCCAGGGGGTCCGAGCAGTACTTC. The gene calls are TRBV11-2 and TRBJ2-7; 7 nucleotides line up with TRBD1. Germline CDR1 SGHAT, CDR2 FQNNGV. This CDR3 region has 14 residues. J gave up 6 bases and V 1 base, and 6 bases lay outside the gene matches.

The chain joins TRBV5-1 to TRBJ1-3, with 9 bases identical to TRBD1. With 4 bases clipped from V and 2 bases from J, the junction kept 7 bases outside the gene matches. The CDR3 length is 16 residues. Germline V gives CDR1 SGHRS, CDR2 YFSETQ. CDR3 region: CASSDGTGRAGNTIYF. The CDR3 nucleotides read TGCGCCAGCAGCGACGGGACAGGGAGGGCTGGAAACACCATATATTTT.

V and J are TRBV6-5 and TRBJ1-6, with a weak D call TRBD1 (6 bases). Deletions cut 6 bases from V and 6 bases from J, with 15 bases between. This CDR3 spans 15 amino acids. Germline assignment: CDR1 MNHEY and CDR2 SVGAGI. The CDR3 reads CASRGGLSGNSPLHF. The CDR3 DNA reads as TGTGCCAGCAGGGGGGGGCTTTCTGGTAATTCACCCCTCCACTTT.

The chain couples TRBV11-3 to TRBJ2-1; TRBD2 aligns across 9 bases. CDR3 length equals 12 residues. V shed 6 bases and J 9 bases; nucleotides not matched to a gene: 3. Germline V gene data show CDR1 as SGHNT and CDR2 as YENEEA. The CDR3 DNA is TGTGCCAGCAGAGCGGGAGGAGGTGAGCAGTTCTTC. Its translation is CASRAGGGEQFF. Filled out from reference TRBV11-3 and TRBJ2-1, the complete variable domain reads EAGVVQSPRYKIIEKKQPVAFWCNPISGHNTLYWYLQNLGQGPELLIRYENEEAVDDSQLPKDRFSAERLKGVDSTLKIQPAELGDSAVYLCASRAGGGEQFFGPGTRLTVL.

Written as DNA, the CDR3 is TGTGCCAGCAGCTACGGTTCGCCCCTCCACTTT. This encodes CASSYGSPLHF. The chain employs TRBV28 and TRBJ1-6; D is unclear. Germline assignment: CDR1 MDHEN and CDR2 SYDVKM. This CDR3 region has 11 residues. V was cut by 6 bases and J by 13 bases, with 10 bases left in between.

The V and J genes are TRBV5-1 and TRBJ1-4, with a possible D match to TRBD1 (6 bases). The CDR3 is made up of 14 amino acids. V was trimmed by 1 base and J by 7 bases, leaving 11 bases between them. Germline-derived CDR1 and CDR2 are SGHRS and YFSETQ. This chain's CDR3 is CASSLNPGAEKLFF. CDR3 bases: TGCGCCAGCAGCTTGAATCCAGGGGCTGAAAAACTGTTTTTT.

V and J are TRBV6-5 and TRBJ2-7; the D is unclear. There are 12 residues in the CDR3. The germline V gene has CDR1 MNHEY and CDR2 SVGAGI. The V end was cut by 7 bases, the J end by 3 bases, with 10 bases between. CDR3 protein: CASTGSGYEQYF. CDR3 DNA sequence: TGTGCCAGCACCGGTAGTGGCTACGAGCAGTACTTC.

This chain links TRBV4-1 with TRBJ2-7; 7 bases map to TRBD1. After removal of 4 bases from V and 3 bases from J, the junction contained 6 bases not matched to a gene. Germline V gene data show CDR1 as MGHRA and CDR2 as YSYEKL. This CDR3 region has 14 residues. The CDR3 reads CASSLTGDGYEQYF. The CDR3 bases are TGCGCCAGCAGCCTAACAGGGGACGGCTACGAGCAGTACTTC.

This sequence joins TRBV14 and TRBJ2-7; 7 positions agree with TRBD2. The CDR3 runs 14 residues. Germline V gene lookup returns CDR1 SGHDN and CDR2 FVKESK. Trimming at V came to 1 base and at J to 4 bases, leaving 4 bases not matched to a gene. CDR3 sequence reads: CASSQAGTTYEQYF. The CDR3 DNA reads as TGTGCCAGCAGCCAAGCCGGGACTACGTACGAGCAGTACTTC. Filled out from reference TRBV14 and TRBJ2-7, the complete variable domain reads EAGVTQFPSHSVIEKGQTVTLRCDPISGHDNLYWYRRVMGKEIKFLLHFVKESKQDESGMPNNRFLAERTGGTYSTLKVQPAELEDSGVYFCASSQAGTTYEQYFGPGTRLTVT.

The chain links TRBV5-1 to TRBJ2-1; TRBD2 matches at 11 bases. The length of the CDR3 is 18 residues. Germline trimming cut 1 base from V and 0 bases from J; bases unmatched to any gene: 6. Germline lookup yields CDR1 SGHRS and CDR2 YFSETQ. CDR3 nucleotide sequence: TGCGCCAGCAGCTTGAGTCTTAGCGGGAGGGGCTCCTACAATGAGCAGTTCTTC. Protein product: CASSLSLSGRGSYNEQFF.

In DNA form, the CDR3 reads TGTGCCAGCAGCGGGAGGGCCGATCCAGATACGCAGTATTTT. Translated, it gives CASSGRADPDTQYF. The V call is TRBV3-1 (or the pseudogene TRBV3-2), the J call TRBJ2-3; TRBD2 aligns across 7 bases. Per the germline V gene, CDR1 is LGHDT and CDR2 is YNNKEL (reference sequence). V dropped 5 bases and J dropped 4; count of bases not matched to a gene: 6. CDR3 length: 14 amino acids.

The chain carries TRBV27 and TRBJ2-7; tentative D call: TRBD2 (6 bases). Germline loops: CDR1 MNHEY, CDR2 SMNVEV (reference sequence). Trimming took 3 bases from V and 6 from J, leaving 12 bases between them. The CDR3 is 13 amino acids. The CDR3 nucleotides are TGTGCCAGCAGTTTGGTACTAGCATCCGAGCAGTACTTC. It codes for CASSLVLASEQYF.